One and the same sample provided the 27 T cell receptor beta chains below, sequenced in a study of beta chain features in type 1 diabetes. Study-level results: Researchers report that Type 1 diabetes patients had moderately but significantly shorter TCRB CDR3s across all four CD4+ subsets.

The isolated RNA, all of it, was reverse transcribed, so expressed TCRB transcripts were what got sequenced. TCRdb's table, derived via immunoSEQ multiplex PCR, lists solely in-frame clones and lacks some. The sample has roughly 340,000 clones, roughly 14% seen once. These receptors lack a known antigen. The specimen sequenced was naive CD4+ T cells from blood. All receptors come from a woman aged 18-29 years with type 1 diabetes.

This clone occurred a few times. V and J are TRBV29-1 and TRBJ2-3; a possible D gene is TRBD2 (6 bases). The V end was cut by 3 bases, the J end by 4 bases, with 11 bases between. CDR1 is SQVTM, CDR2 ANQGSEA, per germline. CDR3 length equals 13 residues. This CDR3 reads CSVEEGSSDTQYF. CDR3 in DNA: TGCAGCGTTGAGGAGGGCTCCTCAGATACGCAGTATTTT.

The rearrangement links TRBV7-9 to TRBJ1-2; 7 bases match TRBD1. The CDR3 is made up of 15 amino acids. After removal of 5 bases from V and 4 bases from J, the junction contained 10 bases not matched to a gene. The germline V gene has CDR1 SEHNR and CDR2 FQNEAQ (reference sequence). The chain's CDR3 is CASSEIRQGRYGYTF. The CDR3 DNA is TGTGCCAGCAGCGAAATAAGACAGGGCCGCTATGGCTACACCTTC. Looking up the rest from reference TRBV7-9 and TRBJ1-2 gives the full variable domain: DTGVSQNPRHKITKRGQNVTFRCDPISEHNRLYWYRQTLGQGPEFLTYFQNEAQLEKSRLLSDRFSAERPKGSFSTLEIQRTEQGDSAMYLCASSEIRQGRYGYTFGSGTRLTVV.

This clone has just a few counts. This sequence joins TRBV30 and TRBJ1-2, with D unresolved. This CDR3 region has 14 residues. V lost 0 bases and J 4 bases, leaving 12 bases between the germline ends. Looked up from germline, CDR1 is GTSNPN and CDR2 is SVGIG (reference sequence). CDR3 DNA: TGTGCCTGGAGTGTACGGGTAGGATCCTATGGCTACACCTTC. Translating it yields CAWSVRVGSYGYTF.

This chain links TRBV18 with TRBJ1-5; no firm D call. This CDR3 has 13 residues. Germline CDR1 reads KGHSH; CDR2 reads LQKENI. The germline V and J ends were trimmed by 2 bases and 4 bases, with 6 bases remaining between them. CDR3 DNA: TGTGCCAGCTCACCAGGAGTTAATCAGCCCCAGCATTTT. Translated: CASSPGVNQPQHF.

In this sample, this clone turned up a few times. J is TRBJ1-4 and V is TRBV28; D is unresolved. Germline CDR1 MDHEN, CDR2 SYDVKM. V was pared by 0 bases and J by 8 bases, with 13 bases between. CDR3 length: 15 residues. The CDR3 DNA follows: TGTGCCAGCAGTTTATGGTCCGGGGTTGGGGAAAAACTGTTTTTT. It specifies CASSLWSGVGEKLFF.

The V gene is TRBV19, the J gene TRBJ2-1, with 11 bases matching TRBD2. Per germline, CDR1 LNHDA and CDR2 SQIVND (reference sequence). V gave up 2 bases and J gave up 5 bases; unmatched junction bases: 11. The CDR3 length is 18 residues. CDR3: CASSIKGLRLAGNNEQFF. The CDR3 region has the DNA TGTGCCAGTAGTATAAAAGGCCTAAGACTAGCGGGAAACAATGAGCAGTTCTTC. The variable domain in full, completed from reference TRBV19 and TRBJ2-1, reads DGGITQSPKYLFRKEGQNVTLSCEQNLNHDAMYWYRQDPGQGLRLIYYSQIVNDFQKGDIAEGYSVSREKKESFPLTVTSAQKNPTAFYLCASSIKGLRLAGNNEQFFGPGTRLTVL.

For the CDR3, the DNA is TGCAGCGTTGTAAGCTCGGCGGGCACTGAAGCTTTCTTT. Residues: CSVVSSAGTEAFF. The chain couples TRBV29-1 to TRBJ1-1; unclear D gene. The germline V and J ends were trimmed by 4 bases and 4 bases, with 13 bases remaining between them. Germline V lookup: CDR1 SQVTM, CDR2 ANQGSEA. The CDR3 length is 13 residues.

The rearrangement uses TRBV6-6 and TRBJ2-1, with 8 bases lining up with TRBD1. V lost 6 bases to trimming and J lost 3 bases; unmatched junction nucleotides: 1. CDR1 MNHNY and CDR2 SVGAGI come from the germline V gene (reference sequence). CDR3 size: 13 residues. CDR3 region: CASRDRDYNEQFF. The DNA of the CDR3 is TGTGCCAGCAGGGACAGGGACTACAATGAGCAGTTCTTC.

The V gene is TRBV30, the J gene TRBJ1-2, with D possibly matching TRBD1 (6 bases). From germline, CDR1 is GTSNPN and CDR2 SVGIG (reference sequence). Trimming took 0 bases from V and 2 from J, leaving 10 bases between them. The CDR3 is 14 residues long. The CDR3 DNA is TGTGCCTGGAGTGTACAGGGAATCAACTATGGCTACACCTTC. This translates into CAWSVQGINYGYTF.

The rearrangement uses TRBV23-1 and TRBJ2-7; 8 nucleotides match TRBD1. TRBV23-1 is treated as an ORF (open reading frame) with a function not yet certain. Trimming removed 2 bases from V and 3 bases from J; junction bases left unmatched: 18. The CDR3 totals 19 residues. CDR3 sequence: CASSQPSPGRQGNLYEQYV. CDR3 coding DNA: TGCGCCAGCAGTCAACCCTCTCCCGGAAGACAGGGGAACCTCTACGAGCAGTACGTC.

The chain combines TRBV4-3 with TRBJ1-5; 7 positions agree with TRBD1. Germline loops: CDR1 LGHNA, CDR2 YSLEER. V dropped 4 bases and J dropped 6; count of bases not matched to a gene: 3. The CDR3 totals 13 residues. The chain's CDR3 is CASSPQGVQPQHF. The DNA of the CDR3 is TGCGCCAGCAGCCCTCAGGGGGTTCAGCCCCAGCATTTT.

A few counts support this clone. The chain recombines TRBV28 with TRBJ2-7; tentatively, D is TRBD2 (5 bases). Germline CDR1 is MDHEN and CDR2 is SYDVKM. V lost 7 bases, J lost 2 bases, and 12 bases lay in between. This CDR3 comprises 13 residues. The CDR3 nucleotides are TGTGCCAGCACCCCGGGGTGGCCCTACGAGCAGTACTTC. Translated, it gives CASTPGWPYEQYF.

The chain employs TRBV4-3 and TRBJ1-2; D remains unclear. The CDR3 is 15 amino acids. From germline, CDR1 is LGHNA and CDR2 YSLEER. With 0 bases removed from V and 1 base from J, the gap between germline ends came to 9 bases. The DNA for the CDR3 is TGCGCCAGCAGCCAAGATCTAGCGGATAACTATGGCTACACCTTC. Its translation: CASSQDLADNYGYTF.

This rearrangement joins TRBV5-1 to TRBJ1-2; D is perhaps TRBD1 (6 bases). The CDR3 has 15 residues. The germline V gene encodes CDR1 SGHRS and CDR2 YFSETQ. Trimming cost V 5 bases and J 0 bases, with 14 bases left between them. CDR3 in DNA: TGCGCCAGCAGTCCACAGGGTTCAGCTAACTATGGCTACACCTTC. Translation gives CASSPQGSANYGYTF.

This rearrangement joins TRBV6-1 to TRBJ2-3, with TRBD2 identical over 8 bases. The V gene end was trimmed by 2 bases and the J gene end by 3 bases; junction bases not matched to a gene: 10. This CDR3 is built from 17 residues. The germline gives CDR1 MNHNS, CDR2 SASEGT. The CDR3 bases are TGTGCCAGCAGTGAAATCCCACTCTCTAGCGGGACAGATACGCAGTATTTT. Residues: CASSEIPLSSGTDTQYF.

The genes are TRBV19 and TRBJ2-7; tentative D call: TRBD1 (6 bases). The CDR3 is 14 amino acids. Trimming left V 10 bases short and J 2 bases short, with 18 bases between. From germline, CDR1 is LNHDA and CDR2 SQIVND (reference sequence). In DNA, the CDR3 is TGTGCCACCACACGCCCGGGACACCCCTACGAGCAGTACTTC. This translates into CATTRPGHPYEQYF.

In its sample, this clone was seen a few times. This chain joins TRBV7-9 and TRBJ1-2, with D uncertain. The ends were cut back, 5 bases at V and 1 base at J, with 8 bases in the middle. The CDR3 contains 13 residues. Germline V gene data show CDR1 as SEHNR and CDR2 as FQNEAQ (reference sequence). The CDR3 reads CASSPGSNYGYTF. The CDR3 DNA is TGTGCCAGCAGCCCGGGTAGTAACTATGGCTACACCTTC. Filled out from reference TRBV7-9 and TRBJ1-2, the complete variable domain reads DTGVSQNPRHKITKRGQNVTFRCDPISEHNRLYWYRQTLGQGPEFLTYFQNEAQLEKSRLLSDRFSAERPKGSFSTLEIQRTEQGDSAMYLCASSPGSNYGYTFGSGTRLTVV.

This clone was seen only a few times. CDR3 in amino acids: CASSQGVNRNQPQHF. The CDR3 DNA is TGCGCCAGCAGCCAAGGGGTGAACAGGAATCAGCCCCAGCATTTT. This chain connects TRBV4-1 to TRBJ1-5, with D perhaps matching TRBD1 (5 bases). The CDR3 has 15 amino acids. V dropped 1 base and J dropped 4 bases, with 11 bases sitting between them. CDR1 is MGHRA and CDR2 is YSYEKL in the germline V gene.

The J gene is TRBJ1-3, the V gene TRBV25-1, with D unclear. The CDR3 is 15 residues long. The V gene's germline CDR1 is MGHDK and CDR2 SYGVNS. V was shortened by 3 bases and J by 0 bases, with 9 bases between the two germline ends. The CDR3 spells CASSDTRGSGNTIYF. The CDR3 DNA is TGTGCCAGCAGTGACACACGGGGCTCTGGAAACACCATATATTTT.

This clone has a handful of counts. The V and J genes are TRBV15 and TRBJ1-5; TRBD1 agrees at 8 bases. Germline values: CDR1 LNHNV, CDR2 YYDKDF (reference sequence). Unmatched junction bases numbered 6, after V lost 2 bases and J lost 0 bases. The CDR3 contains 17 residues. CDR3 sequence: CATSRRQGLYSNQPQHF. The CDR3 nucleotides are TGTGCCACCAGCAGAAGACAGGGGTTGTATAGCAATCAGCCCCAGCATTTT.

A few counts support this clone. This chain uses TRBV18 with TRBJ2-1, with D possibly matching TRBD2 (6 bases). The CDR3 sequence is 13 residues long. Trimming cost V 3 bases and J 10 bases, with 13 bases left between them. Germline V gene data show CDR1 as KGHSH and CDR2 as LQKENI. CDR3: CASSPSAGAEQFF. DNA for the CDR3: TGTGCCAGCTCACCCTCAGCGGGCGCCGAGCAGTTCTTC.

The table lists this clone with a few counts. The chain links TRBV29-1 to TRBJ1-2, with D perhaps TRBD1 (6 bases). CDR3 length: 13 amino acids. With 0 bases removed from V and 5 bases from J, the gap between germline ends came to 10 bases. Per germline, CDR1 SQVTM and CDR2 ANQGSEA. CDR3 nucleotide sequence: TGCAGCGTTGAAGACAGGGGTCGATATGGCTACACCTTC. The encoded protein is CSVEDRGRYGYTF.

The sample holds a few counts of this clone. This chain connects TRBV6-8 to TRBJ2-7; no clear D. The CDR3 consists of 14 residues. Germline V CDR1 and CDR2: MNHGY, SAAAGT. The DNA for the CDR3 is TGTGCTGTAAAGGCGAGGCGTTTTCTTTATGAGCAGTACTTC. The encoded protein is CAVKARRFLYEQYF.

A few counts support this clone. This sequence joins TRBV9 and TRBJ2-2; 7 bases line up with TRBD2. V shed 1 base, J shed 5 bases, and the junction held 5 bases outside the gene matches. In germline, CDR1 is SGDLS, CDR2 YYNGEE. The CDR3 is made up of 15 amino acids. The DNA for the CDR3 is TGTGCCAGCAGCGTAACTAGCGTTCCGACCGGGGAGCTGTTTTTT. Amino acid sequence: CASSVTSVPTGELFF.

The rearrangement uses TRBV4-3 and TRBJ2-2; 11 bases align to TRBD1. The CDR3 has 18 residues. The germline CDR1 and CDR2 sequences are LGHNA and YSLEER. V trimming: 4 bases; J trimming: 8 bases; junction bases outside the gene matches: 15. CDR3 bases: TGCGCCAGCAGCCGGATAGTAGGAGGGACAGGGGGATTTGGGGAGCTGTTTTTT. It specifies CASSRIVGGTGGFGELFF.

This chain links TRBV7-2 with TRBJ1-5; D is unresolved. The germline V gene has CDR1 SGHTA and CDR2 FQGNSA. CDR3 length: 15 residues. V was clipped by 1 base and J by 4 bases, with 11 bases between them. CDR3 in amino acids: CASSLVRGLNQPQHF. CDR3 coding DNA: TGTGCCAGCAGCTTAGTTCGGGGATTAAATCAGCCCCAGCATTTT.

This clone was seen more than once but under ten times. V usage is TRBV9 and J usage is TRBJ2-5; 12 bases align to TRBD2. The CDR3 sequence is 17 residues long. The germline gives CDR1 SGDLS, CDR2 YYNGEE. The ends lost 4 bases at V and 4 bases at J; junction bases unmatched: 11. The CDR3 loop reads CASSPLGLAGIGETQYF. The DNA of the CDR3 is TGTGCCAGCAGCCCCCTCGGACTAGCGGGAATTGGAGAGACCCAGTACTTC. The variable domain in full, with the rest retrieved from reference TRBV9 and TRBJ2-5, is DSGVTQTPKHLITATGQRVTLRCSPRSGDLSVYWYQQSLDQGLQFLIQYYNGEERAKGNILERFSAQQFPDLHSELNLSSLELGDSALYFCASSPLGLAGIGETQYFGPGTRLLVL.